The 2 T cell receptor beta chains below all came from one sample that was sequenced in a study of technical replicates of blood from several donors. Clones were read by immunoSEQ multiplex PCR, and TCRdb kept only the in-frame ones, dropping some. The sample lists about 100,000 clones, approximately 95% occurring once. The specimen sequenced was T cells isolated from PBMCs. These TCRs come from a human donor in good health.

J is TRBJ1-5 and V is TRBV6-6; no reliable D call. Germline V gene lookup returns CDR1 MNHNY and CDR2 SVGAGI (reference sequence). The V gene lost 2 bases and the J gene lost 5 bases, with 16 bases spanning the gap. The CDR3 is made up of 16 amino acids. The CDR3 protein is CASSYTHLTIDQPQHF. CDR3 DNA sequence: TGTGCCAGCAGTTACACCCATCTAACCATAGATCAGCCCCAGCATTTT.

This clone is a singleton in its sample. CDR3 protein: CATSSGTGALANQPQHF. DNA of the CDR3: TGTGCCACCAGCAGCGGGACAGGGGCCTTAGCGAATCAGCCCCAGCATTTT. This rearrangement joins TRBV15 to TRBJ1-5; 10 positions match TRBD1. Trimming cost V 3 bases and J 4 bases; bases outside gene matches: 9. Germline loops: CDR1 LNHNV, CDR2 YYDKDF (reference sequence). The CDR3 extends over 17 amino acids.